Presented here are 22 T cell receptor beta chains from one specimen sequenced in a study of a mutant IDH1 vaccine in newly diagnosed glioma. Noted time point: week 23, last vaccination. Each vaccine dose was 300 ug of mutant IDH1 20-mer peptide, with topical imiquimod. These receptors lack a known antigen. Clones were sequenced by immunoSEQ multiplex PCR, and TCRdb holds only the in-frame ones, with some missing. The sample lists tens of thousands of clones; 87% were seen once. The sequenced sample was PBMCs, obtained from a glioma patient whose treatment included an IDH1 peptide vaccine. The receptors here all came from a man in his forties with glioma.

The J gene is TRBJ1-4, the V gene TRBV6-5, with D unclear. With 2 bases removed from V and 0 bases from J, the gap between germline ends came to 7 bases. Germline V lookup: CDR1 MNHEY, CDR2 SVGAGI. The CDR3 runs to 15 residues. The CDR3 bases are TGTGCCAGCAGTTACCGAGGAGCAACTAATGAAAAACTGTTTTTT. Amino acid sequence: CASSYRGATNEKLFF.

About this clone: At one boundary the junction diverges from the germline segment, which might be a read error. The J gene is TRBJ1-3, the V gene TRBV15, with D maybe TRBD1 (5 bases). Germline V gene lookup returns CDR1 LNHNV and CDR2 YYDKDF (reference sequence). This CDR3 is 17 amino acids long. In DNA, the CDR3 is TGTGCCACCAGCAGGGCTTACTCCCCGGGACCTGGGAACACCATATATTTT. Its translation: CATSRAYSPGPGNTIYF.

The chain has TRBV9 and TRBJ2-7; TRBD2 aligns across 8 bases. V dropped 0 bases and J dropped 0; count of bases not matched to a gene: 2. The CDR3 is made up of 15 amino acids. CDR1 is SGDLS and CDR2 is YYNGEE in the germline V gene. Written as DNA, the CDR3 is TGTGCCAGCAGCGTAGGAGCGGGAGCCTCCTACGAGCAGTACTTC. The encoded protein is CASSVGAGASYEQYF.

The chain is built from TRBV6-5 and TRBJ1-1, with D possibly matching TRBD1 (5 bases). Trimming removed 6 bases at V and 3 bases at J, with 11 bases between. This CDR3 region has 13 residues. Germline V gene data show CDR1 as MNHEY and CDR2 as SVGAGI. The CDR3 sequence: CASRRGSDTEAFF. CDR3 coding DNA: TGTGCCAGCAGGAGGGGTTCCGACACTGAAGCTTTCTTT.

The chain carries TRBV6-5 and TRBJ2-1; 9 bases are shared with TRBD1. J lost 4 bases, V lost 0 bases, and 4 bases had no gene match. The CDR3 extends over 16 amino acids. Germline V gives CDR1 MNHEY, CDR2 SVGAGI. The DNA of the CDR3 is TGTGCCAGCAGTTACTCCGTCGGGACAGGGTACAATGAGCAGTTCTTC. It translates to CASSYSVGTGYNEQFF.

This chain uses TRBV15 with TRBJ2-7, with no clear D. Germline V CDR1 and CDR2: LNHNV, YYDKDF (reference sequence). V was clipped by 0 bases and J by 2 bases, with 8 bases between them. CDR3 length: 14 amino acids. CDR3 DNA sequence: TGTGCCACCAGCAGAGACCGCGGAACCTACGAGCAGTACTTC. Protein product: CATSRDRGTYEQYF.

V gene TRBV18 combines with J gene TRBJ1-2, with D possibly TRBD1 on 5 matching bases. Germline V CDR1 and CDR2: KGHSH, LQKENI. Deletions cut 3 bases from V and 0 bases from J, with 8 bases between. The CDR3 contains 14 residues. CDR3 nucleotide sequence: TGTGCCAGCTCACCGGGACGGCCTAACTATGGCTACACCTTC. This sequence encodes CASSPGRPNYGYTF.

V gene TRBV6-5 combines with J gene TRBJ1-1; a weak D match, TRBD1 (5 bases). Germline assignment: CDR1 MNHEY and CDR2 SVGAGI. The CDR3 covers 12 residues. The germline V and J ends were trimmed by 2 bases and 7 bases, with 8 bases remaining between them. The CDR3, as DNA: TGTGCCAGCAGTTACGGGCAGGGTGAAGCTTTCTTT. Translated: CASSYGQGEAFF.

The CDR3 DNA follows: TGTGCCAGTAGTCACCGGGACAGGGGGTCTGGAGATCAGCCCCAGCATTTT. Encoded protein: CASSHRDRGSGDQPQHF. The chain joins TRBV19 to TRBJ1-5; 11 bases line up with TRBD1. Trimming cost V 5 bases and J 5 bases; bases outside gene matches: 11. The CDR3 has 17 amino acids. Germline V lookup: CDR1 LNHDA, CDR2 SQIVND (reference sequence).

This chain uses TRBV28 with TRBJ1-2, with D possibly matching TRBD1 (5 bases). CDR3 length: 12 amino acids. The V and J ends lost 7 bases and 4 bases respectively, with 10 bases between them. The V gene's germline CDR1 is MDHEN and CDR2 SYDVKM. The CDR3 nucleotides read TGTGCCAGCATAGCTGGGACCTATGGCTACACCTTC. This translates into CASIAGTYGYTF.

CDR3: CASSATAGSSYEQYF. For the CDR3, the DNA is TGTGCCAGCAGCGCCACCGCGGGTAGCTCCTACGAGCAGTACTTC. The chain uses TRBV7-9 and TRBJ2-7, with D possibly matching TRBD2 (5 bases). The CDR3 sequence is 15 residues long. The V gene lost 5 bases and the J gene lost 0 bases, with 14 bases spanning the gap. In germline, CDR1 is SEHNR, CDR2 FQNEAQ (reference sequence).

The table lists this clone with a count of one. The chain links TRBV10-3 to TRBJ1-1; tentatively, D is TRBD1 (5 bases). CDR3 length: 13 residues. V shed 7 bases and J shed 1 base, with 10 bases lying between them. Germline values: CDR1 ENHRY, CDR2 SYGVKD. CDR3 coding DNA: TGTGCCATCACCGGGACGCAGAACACTGAAGCTTTCTTT. Protein sequence: CAITGTQNTEAFF.

This rearrangement joins TRBV19 to TRBJ1-2, with D possibly matching TRBD1 (6 bases). The germline CDR1 and CDR2 sequences are LNHDA and SQIVND (reference sequence). The V end was cut by 8 bases, the J end by 5 bases, with 18 bases between. This CDR3 contains 14 residues. CDR3 residues: CASETGGGGYGYTF. The CDR3 DNA follows: TGTGCCAGTGAAACCGGGGGAGGGGGTTATGGCTACACCTTC.

This chain joins TRBV4-2 and TRBJ2-2; a possible D gene is TRBD1 (5 bases). This CDR3 comprises 15 residues. The ends were cut back, 0 bases at V and 4 bases at J, with 9 bases in the middle. Germline V gene sequence: CDR1 LGHNA, CDR2 YNFKEQ. CDR3 bases: TGTGCCAGCAGCCAAGATCTCAGGGCCACCGGGGAGCTGTTTTTT. Translating gives CASSQDLRATGELFF.

V and J are TRBV6-4 and TRBJ2-2, with 8 bases aligning to TRBD1. V trimming: 8 bases; J trimming: 3 bases; junction bases outside the gene matches: 2. Germline V lookup: CDR1 MRHNA, CDR2 SNTAGT. The CDR3 has 13 residues. The CDR3 coding sequence is TGTGCCAGCCAGGACAGGGACACCGGGGAGCTGTTTTTT. Residues: CASQDRDTGELFF.

This clone was found a few times. The genes are TRBV6-1 and TRBJ1-1; tentative D call: TRBD1 (5 bases). From germline, CDR1 is MNHNS and CDR2 SASEGT. There are 14 residues in the CDR3. V dropped 7 bases and J dropped 1 base, with 13 bases sitting between them. The CDR3 sequence is CASTKGTANTEAFF. The CDR3 nucleotides are TGTGCCAGCACAAAAGGGACGGCGAACACTGAAGCTTTCTTT.

The chain has TRBV15 and TRBJ2-1, with 8 bases fitting TRBD1. The J segment lost 6 bases and the V segment lost 0 bases, leaving 1 base of the junction unmatched. Germline CDR1 and CDR2: LNHNV and YYDKDF (reference sequence). The CDR3 runs 14 residues. The CDR3 nucleotides are TGTGCCACCAGCAGAGAACAGGGGGGCAATGAGCAGTTCTTC. Its translation: CATSREQGGNEQFF.

The rearrangement joins TRBV19 to TRBJ1-2; no reliable D call. The V gene lost 5 bases and the J gene lost 2 bases, with 9 bases spanning the gap. The CDR3 runs 13 residues. Per the germline V gene, CDR1 is LNHDA and CDR2 is SQIVND (reference sequence). The CDR3 bases are TGTGCCAGTAGTGACGGGCCCAACTATGGCTACACCTTC. Its protein product is CASSDGPNYGYTF.

The chain joins TRBV7-9 to TRBJ1-1; D unresolved. With 4 bases removed from V and 4 bases from J, the gap between germline ends came to 10 bases. There are 13 residues in the CDR3. Germline CDR1 reads SEHNR; CDR2 reads FQNEAQ (reference sequence). The CDR3 DNA is TGTGCCAGCAGCTCCTTTATCAGCACTGAAGCTTTCTTT. Translation gives CASSSFISTEAFF.

CDR3: CASSYDNIQYF. The CDR3 nucleotides read TGCGCCAGCAGCTATGACAACATTCAGTACTTC. V is TRBV5-1 and J is TRBJ2-4; no clear D gene. This CDR3 has 11 residues. V dropped 3 bases and J dropped 7 bases, with 5 bases sitting between them. Germline CDR1 is SGHRS and CDR2 is YFSETQ.

This clone was seen more than once but under ten times. V usage is TRBV5-1 and J usage is TRBJ1-1; 7 nucleotides align to TRBD1. J gave up 3 bases and V 1 base, and 3 bases lay outside the gene matches. The germline gives CDR1 SGHRS, CDR2 YFSETQ. There are 14 residues in the CDR3. CDR3: CASSLHRGYTEAFF. Written as DNA, the CDR3 is TGCGCCAGCAGCTTGCACAGGGGCTACACTGAAGCTTTCTTT.

This clone was found once. The chain has TRBV19 and TRBJ2-1; 7 nucleotides align to TRBD2. V lost 3 bases to trimming and J lost 3 bases; unmatched junction nucleotides: 2. The CDR3 runs to 14 residues. Germline CDR1 LNHDA, CDR2 SQIVND (reference sequence). DNA for the CDR3: TGTGCCAGTAGTATTGCGGGGGACTACAATGAGCAGTTCTTC. Residues: CASSIAGDYNEQFF.